The rows below give T cell receptor beta chains drawn from one sample of a study of chemoradiotherapy in HPV16-positive cancers. Assay used: immunoSEQ multiplex PCR; TCRdb lists only in-frame clones, some missing. The profile shows about 21,000 clones, approximately 83% of them singletons. The material sequenced was blood, taken from a patient who underwent chemoradiotherapy. All receptors come from a human donor with HPV-associated anogenital cancer. CDR3s leave out the opening cysteine and the closing phenylalanine or tryptophan. Rows give clone size only sometimes, using once, few, many, or a class for an expanded clone.

cdr3_length clone_size j_call v_call cdr3_aa
11 NA TRBJ2-7 TRBV19 ASAYRVTYEQY
12 NA TRBJ2-7 TRBV5-6 ASSLVGQGSEQY
12 NA TRBJ1-1 TRBV19 ASTWTGVLTEAF
8 NA TRBJ2-1 TRBV20-1 SVDKPEQF
9 NA TRBJ1-2 TRBV29-1 SVGLGYGYT
15 NA TRBJ2-4 TRBV7-9 ASSSLTGPLAKNIQY
14 NA TRBJ2-7 TRBV27 ASSSTAGSTLYEQY
11 NA TRBJ2-3 TRBV5-1 ASSNRETDTQY
13 NA TRBJ1-4 TRBV2 ASRNRGLNNEKLF
12 once TRBJ1-1 TRBV10-3 AISGGTGFTEAF
12 NA TRBJ1-3 TRBV9 ASTRGGDGNTIY
11 NA TRBJ2-7 TRBV7-2 ASSFDRPYEQY
11 NA TRBJ1-1 TRBV30 AWGKKANTEAF
14 once TRBJ2-3 TRBV9 ASRGGWDFNTDTQY
11 NA TRBJ2-7 TRBV10-1 ASRDRDRGEQY
12 NA TRBJ1-5 TRBV27 ASSYVGAGQPQH
12 NA TRBJ1-1 TRBV12-5 ASGFGGQGARAF
14 NA TRBJ2-5 TRBV30 ALGQGADTFQETQY
15 NA TRBJ1-6 TRBV6-1 ASSDTWGGAYNSPLH
15 once TRBJ2-2 TRBV9 ASSSPRLAANTGELF
11 NA TRBJ2-7 TRBV19 ASTSGPPYEQY
11 NA TRBJ2-7 TRBV6-5 ASSWRGTGEQY
11 NA TRBJ2-1 TRBV30 AWSQGQSNEQF
15 NA TRBJ1-1 TRBV4-1 ASSQGETGRRGTEAF
13 NA TRBJ2-3 TRBV7-8 ASSLGYGGQDTQY
13 NA TRBJ2-3 TRBV5-1 ASSLGGSGTDTQY
10 NA TRBJ2-7 TRBV7-8 ASSRTSGEQY
13 medium-sized TRBJ1-4 TRBV27 ASRNGDRYIEKLF
12 NA TRBJ1-5 TRBV7-9 ASSLQGGSQPQH
12 NA TRBJ1-1 TRBV10-3 AISEQGARTEAF
14 NA NA TRBV7-9 ASSSIGLAGSYEQY
13 NA TRBJ1-1 TRBV5-4 ASSLEGQGNTEAF
13 NA TRBJ2-2 TRBV14 ASSQGQAGTGELF